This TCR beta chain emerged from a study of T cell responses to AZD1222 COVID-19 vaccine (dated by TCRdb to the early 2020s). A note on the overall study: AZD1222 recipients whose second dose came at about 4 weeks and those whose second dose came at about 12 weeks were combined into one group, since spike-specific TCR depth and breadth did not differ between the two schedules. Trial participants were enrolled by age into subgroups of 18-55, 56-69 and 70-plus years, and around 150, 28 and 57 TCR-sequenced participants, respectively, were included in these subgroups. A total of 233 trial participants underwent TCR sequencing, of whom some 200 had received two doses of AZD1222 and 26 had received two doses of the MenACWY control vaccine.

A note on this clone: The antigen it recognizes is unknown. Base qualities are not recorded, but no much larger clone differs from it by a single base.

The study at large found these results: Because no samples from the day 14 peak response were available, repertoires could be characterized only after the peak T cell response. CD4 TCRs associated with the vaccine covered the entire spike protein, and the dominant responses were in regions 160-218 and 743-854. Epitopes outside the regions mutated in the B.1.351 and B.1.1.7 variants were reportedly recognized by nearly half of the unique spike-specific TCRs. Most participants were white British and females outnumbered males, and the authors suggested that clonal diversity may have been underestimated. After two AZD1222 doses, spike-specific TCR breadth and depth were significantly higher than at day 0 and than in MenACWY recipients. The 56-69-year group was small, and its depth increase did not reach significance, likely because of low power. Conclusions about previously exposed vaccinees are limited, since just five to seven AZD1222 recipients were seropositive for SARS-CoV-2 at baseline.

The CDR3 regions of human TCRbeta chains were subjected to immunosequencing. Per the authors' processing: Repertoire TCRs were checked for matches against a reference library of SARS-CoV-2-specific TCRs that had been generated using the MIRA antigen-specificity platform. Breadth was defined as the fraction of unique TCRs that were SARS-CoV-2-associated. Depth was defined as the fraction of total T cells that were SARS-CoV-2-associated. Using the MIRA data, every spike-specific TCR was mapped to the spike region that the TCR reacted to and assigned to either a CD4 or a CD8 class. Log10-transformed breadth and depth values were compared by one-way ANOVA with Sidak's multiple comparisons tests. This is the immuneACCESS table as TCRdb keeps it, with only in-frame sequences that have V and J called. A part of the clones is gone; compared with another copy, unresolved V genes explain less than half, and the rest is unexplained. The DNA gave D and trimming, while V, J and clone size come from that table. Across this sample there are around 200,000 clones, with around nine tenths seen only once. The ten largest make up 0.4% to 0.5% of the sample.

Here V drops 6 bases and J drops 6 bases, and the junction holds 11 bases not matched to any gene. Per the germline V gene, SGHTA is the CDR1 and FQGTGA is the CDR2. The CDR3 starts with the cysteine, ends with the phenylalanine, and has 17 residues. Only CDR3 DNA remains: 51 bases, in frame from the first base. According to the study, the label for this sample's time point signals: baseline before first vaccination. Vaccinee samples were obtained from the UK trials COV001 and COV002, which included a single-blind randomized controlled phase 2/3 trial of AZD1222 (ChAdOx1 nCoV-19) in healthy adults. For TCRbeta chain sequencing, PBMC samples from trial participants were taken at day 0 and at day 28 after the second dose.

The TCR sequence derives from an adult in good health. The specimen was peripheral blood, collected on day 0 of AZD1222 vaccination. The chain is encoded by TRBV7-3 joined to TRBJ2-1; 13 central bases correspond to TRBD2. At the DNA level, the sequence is TGTGCCAGCAGGCCCGGACTAGCGGGGGCCCACTTCAATGAGCAGTTCTTC. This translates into CASRPGLAGAHFNEQFF.